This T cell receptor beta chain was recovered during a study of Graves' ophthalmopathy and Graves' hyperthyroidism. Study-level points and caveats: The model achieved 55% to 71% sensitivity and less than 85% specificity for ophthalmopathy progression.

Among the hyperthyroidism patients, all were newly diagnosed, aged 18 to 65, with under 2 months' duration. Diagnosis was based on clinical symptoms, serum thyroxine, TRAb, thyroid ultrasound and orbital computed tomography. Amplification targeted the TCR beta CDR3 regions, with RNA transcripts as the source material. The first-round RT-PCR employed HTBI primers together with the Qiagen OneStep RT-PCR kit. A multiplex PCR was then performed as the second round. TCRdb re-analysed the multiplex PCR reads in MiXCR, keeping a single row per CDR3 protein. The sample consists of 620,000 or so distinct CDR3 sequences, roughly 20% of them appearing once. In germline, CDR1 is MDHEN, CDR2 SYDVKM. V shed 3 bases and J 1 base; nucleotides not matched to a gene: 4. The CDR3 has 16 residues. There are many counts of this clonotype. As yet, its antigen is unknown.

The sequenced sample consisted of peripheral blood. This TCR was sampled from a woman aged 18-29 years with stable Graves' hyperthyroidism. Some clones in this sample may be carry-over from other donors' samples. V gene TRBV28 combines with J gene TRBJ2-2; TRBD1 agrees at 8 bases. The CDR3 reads CASSFPGQENTGELFF. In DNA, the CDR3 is TGTGCCAGCAGTTTCCCGGGACAGGAGAACACCGGGGAGCTGTTTTTT.